The source of this T cell receptor (beta chain) is a study of blood T cells in healthy people across ages. Findings and limits, study-wide: The study found more naive CD4+ cells and higher diversity in long-lived than aged donors. Percentage of naive T cells showed a strong correlation with TCR beta diversity.

The CDR3 has 17 residues. The germline gives CDR1 LGHDT, CDR2 YNNKEL (reference sequence). Unmatched junction bases numbered 14, after V lost 1 base and J lost 5 bases. Healthy Caucasian individuals from Russia aged about 6 to 90 served as donors. PBMCs numbering at least 6.5 million were isolated per sample. About this clonotype itself: Its antigen remains unknown.

Primers used in a second PCR of about 6 to 11 cycles were a sample-barcoded 5' primer and a J-beta primer mix. TCRdb itself ran the 5' RACE reads through MiXCR, one entry per CDR3 protein. The table lists about 1.5 million distinct CDR3 sequences, about 40% of them singletons. The rearrangement links TRBV3-1 to TRBJ2-7; 7 bases map to TRBD2. Sequenced input: blood. This receptor was obtained from a woman younger than 35 in good health. The CDR3 region has the DNA TGTGCCAGCAGCCAAGCGGGTGCGGGGACTACCCGCAACGAGCAGTACTTC. This gives the protein CASSQAGAGTTRNEQYF.